The entry below gives a single T cell receptor beta chain sequence along with its context. Antigen unknown. Repertoires were sampled repeatedly during chemoradiotherapy. V lost 6 bases to trimming and J lost 1 base, with 15 bases between them. CDR3 length: 15 residues. CDR1 is SGHDN and CDR2 is FVKESK in the germline V gene. The data are from a study of chemoradiotherapy in HPV16-positive cancers. Regarding the study as a whole: Candidate HPV-specific clones and E7-related TCR motifs grew in tumor during treatment.

Produced via immunoSEQ multiplex PCR; TCRdb's table is partial and in-frame only. The sample has 30,000 to 40,000 clones, approximately 90% seen once; the top ten hold roughly 3.6%. The clonotype was recovered from a human donor with HPV-associated anogenital cancer. Sequences were derived from blood, sampled from a patient who underwent chemoradiotherapy. This chain joins TRBV14 and TRBJ1-1, with D maybe TRBD1 (5 bases). The CDR3 is CASSVIGAGNTEAFF. The CDR3 DNA sequence: TGTGCCAGCAGTGTAATCGGGGCCGGGAACACTGAAGCTTTCTTT.